This entry lists 16 T cell receptor beta chains sequenced from one sample in a study of a mutant IDH1 vaccine in newly diagnosed glioma. The antigens for these receptors are not known. The protocol was immunoSEQ multiplex PCR, while the TCRdb copy is restricted to in-frame clones and leaves out a portion. Of over 55,000 clones listed, approximately 90% are singletons. Stated time point: week 11, during vaccination. Each dose delivered 300 ug of mutant IDH1 20-mer peptide subcutaneously with imiquimod. Sample: PBMCs, taken from a glioma patient whose treatment included an IDH1 peptide vaccine. The source of these receptors is a man in his forties with glioma.

The V gene is TRBV18, the J gene TRBJ2-1, with D maybe TRBD2 (5 bases). The CDR3 sequence is 15 residues long. Trimming took off 1 base at V and 4 bases at J, with 11 bases between the two ends. Per the germline V gene, CDR1 is KGHSH and CDR2 is LQKENI. CDR3 sequence reads: CASSPQGAGYNEQFF. In nucleotides, the CDR3 is TGTGCCAGCTCACCACAGGGCGCGGGTTACAATGAGCAGTTCTTC. Variable domain in full (rest from reference TRBV18 and TRBJ2-1): NAGVMQNPRHLVRRRGQEARLRCSPMKGHSHVYWYRQLPEEGLKFMVYLQKENIIDESGMPKERFSAEFPKEGPSILRIQQVVRGDSAAYFCASSPQGAGYNEQFFGPGTRLTVL.

This chain uses TRBV7-7 with TRBJ1-3; perhaps TRBD1 as D (5 bases). V lost 5 bases and J 0 bases, leaving 11 bases between the germline ends. The CDR3 has 15 amino acids. Germline CDR1 is SSHAT and CDR2 is FNYEAQ (reference sequence). CDR3 amino acids: CASSPGGFSGNTIYF. The CDR3 DNA reads as TGTGCCAGCAGCCCCGGGGGGTTCTCTGGAAACACCATATATTTT.

J is TRBJ2-7 and V is TRBV2, with D unresolved. The CDR3 runs to 14 residues. V lost 8 bases and J lost 3, with 17 bases in between. The germline CDR1 and CDR2 sequences are SNHLY and FYNNEI. The CDR3 here is CASSPPWPLYEQYV. Here the CDR3 DNA reads TGTGCCAGCTCCCCCCCGTGGCCCCTCTACGAGCAGTACGTC.

The chain combines TRBV5-1 with TRBJ1-2; D is unresolved. V gave up 3 bases and J gave up 7 bases, with 16 bases separating them. This CDR3 spans 14 amino acids. The germline gives CDR1 SGHRS, CDR2 YFSETQ. This CDR3 reads CASSSVDGVGGYTF. CDR3 DNA sequence: TGCGCCAGCAGCTCGGTGGACGGGGTGGGTGGCTACACCTTC.

This clone was seen a single time. The rearrangement uses TRBV10-3 and TRBJ1-1; 7 bases line up with TRBD1. The V gene's germline CDR1 is ENHRY and CDR2 SYGVKD. The CDR3 has 14 residues. Trimming took 5 bases from V and 12 from J; bases not matched to a gene: 15. The DNA of the CDR3 is TGTGCCATCAGTCAGAGGAGTACAGGGGATTCACCTTTCTTT. It codes for CAISQRSTGDSPFF.

This clone was observed once. This rearrangement joins TRBV9 to TRBJ1-1, with D possibly matching TRBD1 (5 bases). V was pared by 0 bases and J by 11 bases, with 14 bases between. CDR3 size: 13 residues. Germline lookup yields CDR1 SGDLS and CDR2 YYNGEE. The CDR3 spells CASSVATRDRAFF. CDR3 nucleotides: TGTGCCAGCAGCGTAGCTACTAGGGACCGGGCTTTCTTT.

The CDR3 DNA follows: TGTGCCAGCAGCTTAAGCCAATCGGGCAATGAGCAGTTCTTC. Encoded protein: CASSLSQSGNEQFF. The chain combines TRBV7-3 with TRBJ2-1; D not resolved. The CDR3 spans 14 residues. The germline V gene encodes CDR1 SGHTA and CDR2 FQGTGA. V gave up 1 base and J gave up 6 bases, with 10 bases separating them.

This clone was found a few times. The chain joins TRBV6-6 to TRBJ2-2; D possibly corresponds to TRBD1 (6 bases). Germline-derived CDR1 and CDR2 are MNHNY and SVGAGI (reference sequence). The V end was cut by 4 bases, the J end by 4 bases, with 13 bases between. The CDR3 loop spans 15 amino acids. The chain's CDR3 is CASSSQGWGTGELFF. In nucleotides, the CDR3 is TGTGCCAGCAGTTCACAGGGTTGGGGCACCGGGGAGCTGTTTTTT.

This clone was detected only a few times. The gene calls are TRBV2 and TRBJ1-3; D is unresolved. The CDR3 sequence is 14 residues long. Trimming took off 6 bases at V and 0 bases at J, with 9 bases between the two ends. In germline, CDR1 is SNHLY, CDR2 FYNNEI. The CDR3 region is CASRAGGSGNTIYF. CDR3 coding DNA: TGTGCCAGCAGGGCCGGAGGCTCTGGAAACACCATATATTTT.

This clone showed up just once. The chain carries TRBV5-6 and TRBJ2-3; D gene ambiguous. The CDR3 loop spans 13 amino acids. Germline CDR1 and CDR2: SGHDT and YYEEEE. Trimming shortened V by 3 bases and J by 0 bases, and 5 bases separated the two germline ends. CDR3 DNA sequence: TGTGCCAGCAGCTCCTTTAGCACAGATACGCAGTATTTT. Translation gives CASSSFSTDTQYF.

This chain links TRBV2 with TRBJ1-6; weak D call: TRBD1 (5 bases). This CDR3 contains 16 residues. Germline CDR1 SNHLY, CDR2 FYNNEI. The V gene lost 6 bases and the J gene lost 10 bases, with 22 bases spanning the gap. The CDR3 region has the DNA TGTGCCAGCAGGGCTGGGTTATCAGGTCGGGACTCACCCCTCCACTTT. This gives the protein CASRAGLSGRDSPLHF.

This clone is a singleton in its sample. This chain links TRBV14 with TRBJ1-2; 7 positions match TRBD1. Trimming removed 5 bases from V and 4 bases from J; junction bases left unmatched: 4. Germline assignment: CDR1 SGHDN and CDR2 FVKESK. CDR3 length equals 13 residues. The CDR3: CASSSGQSYGYTF. The CDR3 DNA follows: TGTGCCAGCAGCTCGGGACAGTCCTATGGCTACACCTTC. Based on the CDR3 plus reference TRBV14 and TRBJ1-2, the full variable domain is EAGVTQFPSHSVIEKGQTVTLRCDPISGHDNLYWYRRVMGKEIKFLLHFVKESKQDESGMPNNRFLAERTGGTYSTLKVQPAELEDSGVYFCASSSGQSYGYTFGSGTRLTVV.

The chain links TRBV4-1 to TRBJ1-5; 12 bases align to TRBD1. Germline V gives CDR1 MGHRA, CDR2 YSYEKL. J gave up 0 bases and V 4 bases, and 10 bases lay outside the gene matches. The CDR3 runs 19 residues. The CDR3: CASSPSPGQGANSNQPQHF. The DNA for the CDR3 is TGCGCCAGCAGCCCCTCCCCGGGACAGGGGGCCAATAGCAATCAGCCCCAGCATTTT.

The chain recombines TRBV19 with TRBJ1-2; TRBD1 aligns across 7 bases. Germline loops: CDR1 LNHDA, CDR2 SQIVND (reference sequence). With 9 bases clipped from V and 4 bases from J, the junction kept 11 bases outside the gene matches. The CDR3 is made up of 14 amino acids. The CDR3 region is CASERQGVTYGYTF. DNA of the CDR3: TGTGCCAGCGAACGACAGGGTGTTACCTATGGCTACACCTTC. Full variable domain (missing parts from reference TRBV19 and TRBJ1-2): DGGITQSPKYLFRKEGQNVTLSCEQNLNHDAMYWYRQDPGQGLRLIYYSQIVNDFQKGDIAEGYSVSREKKESFPLTVTSAQKNPTAFYLCASERQGVTYGYTFGSGTRLTVV.

The chain couples TRBV7-9 to TRBJ2-5; TRBD2 matches at 7 bases. V shed 5 bases, J shed 2 bases, and the junction held 5 bases outside the gene matches. Germline CDR1 and CDR2: SEHNR and FQNEAQ (reference sequence). CDR3 length equals 14 residues. For the CDR3, the DNA is TGTGCCAGCAGCCTTACCGGGGGGCAAGAGACCCAGTACTTC. This gives the protein CASSLTGGQETQYF.

In its sample, this clone was seen once. The chain employs TRBV18 and TRBJ2-2; D might be TRBD1 (6 bases). V was shortened by 0 bases and J by 4 bases, with 12 bases between the two germline ends. CDR1 and CDR2 (germline): KGHSH, LQKENI. This CDR3 spans 16 amino acids. This chain's CDR3 is CASSPPVGTTTGELFF. CDR3 sequence (DNA): TGTGCCAGCTCACCACCGGTGGGGACAACCACCGGGGAGCTGTTTTTT.